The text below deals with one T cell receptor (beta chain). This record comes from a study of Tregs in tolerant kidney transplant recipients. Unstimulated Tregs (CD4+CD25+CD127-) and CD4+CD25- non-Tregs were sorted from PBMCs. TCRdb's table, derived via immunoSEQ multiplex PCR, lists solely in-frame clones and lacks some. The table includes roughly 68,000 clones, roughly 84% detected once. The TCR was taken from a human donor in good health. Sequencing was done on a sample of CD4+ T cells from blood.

The CDR3 is CASSQDAGYYSYTF. The CDR3 nucleotides are TGCGCCAGCAGCCAAGATGCAGGGTATTATAGCTACACCTTC. The V call is TRBV4-3, the J call TRBJ1-2, with D possibly being TRBD1 (5 bases). The V and J ends lost 0 bases and 9 bases respectively, with 14 bases between them. The CDR3 is made up of 14 amino acids. CDR1 and CDR2 from the germline V gene are LGHNA and YSLEER.